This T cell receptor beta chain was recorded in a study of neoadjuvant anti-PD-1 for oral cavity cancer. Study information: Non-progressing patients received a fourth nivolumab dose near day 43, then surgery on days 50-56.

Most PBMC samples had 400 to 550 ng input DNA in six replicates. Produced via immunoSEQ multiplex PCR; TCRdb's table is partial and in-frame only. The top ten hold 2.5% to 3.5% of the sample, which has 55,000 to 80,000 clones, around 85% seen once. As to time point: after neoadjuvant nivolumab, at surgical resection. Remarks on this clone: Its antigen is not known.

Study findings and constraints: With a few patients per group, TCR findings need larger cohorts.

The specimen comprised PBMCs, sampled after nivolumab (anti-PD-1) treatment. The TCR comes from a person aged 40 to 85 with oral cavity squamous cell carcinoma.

The CDR3 is CASSYFPVGGATNEKLFF. DNA of the CDR3: TGTGCCAGCAGTTACTTCCCAGTGGGGGGGGCAACTAATGAAAAACTGTTTTTT. The rearrangement joins TRBV28 to TRBJ1-4; the D gene is possibly TRBD1 (5 bases). Between the trimmed V and J ends, which lost 4 bases and 0 bases, there was a span of 18 bases. Looked up from germline, CDR1 is MDHEN and CDR2 is SYDVKM. The CDR3 contains 18 residues.